These T cell receptor beta chains were read from a single sample in a study of T cell changes during pregnancy in multiple sclerosis. Only in-frame clones appear in the TCRdb table, and some are missing; sequencing was by immunoSEQ multiplex PCR. The sample carries fewer than 110,000 clones, roughly nine tenths recorded once. Sequencing was performed on peripheral blood, taken after pregnancy. All receptors derive from a female donor with multiple sclerosis, enrolled in a pregnancy study. CDR3s include the opening cysteine and the closing phenylalanine or tryptophan. A D gene is named only where the DNA matches it firmly. Some rows mark clone size as missing; the rest say once, few, many or name a class of expanded clone.

CASSPLIGQGPRSTEAFF | TGTGCCAGCTCACCTCTTATCGGACAGGGACCGCGCAGCACTGAAGCTTTCTTT | 18 | TRBV18 | . | TRBJ1-1 | TRBD1
CASSPRVGFRTGGYGYTF | TGTGCCAGCAGCCCACGTGTAGGTTTCCGGACAGGGGGCTATGGCTACACCTTC | 18 | TRBV9 | . | TRBJ1-2 | TRBD1
CASSVSGGSSYNEQFF | TGTGCCAGCAGCGTCTCCGGCGGGAGCTCCTACAATGAGCAGTTCTTC | 16 | TRBV9 | . | TRBJ2-1 | TRBD2
CASSGGLVGPQETQYF | TGTGCCAGCAGTGGCGGACTAGTCGGACCACAAGAGACCCAGTACTTC | 16 | TRBV6-1 | . | TRBJ2-5 | TRBD2
CATSPGTQETQYF | TGTGCTACTTCCCCCGGTACTCAAGAGACCCAGTACTTC | 13 | TRBV19 | . | TRBJ2-5 | .
CASSLGRTGGSYEQYF | TGTGCCAGCAGCTTAGGTCGGACAGGGGGCTCCTACGAGCAGTACTTC | 16 | TRBV13 | . | TRBJ2-7 | TRBD1
CASSQDRDGLQGYTF | TGCGCCAGCAGCCAAGATCGAGATGGGCTGCAGGGCTACACCTTC | 15 | TRBV4-1 | . | TRBJ1-2 | .
CASSVGGMNTEAFF | TGCGCCAGCAGTGTGGGAGGGATGAACACTGAAGCTTTCTTT | 14 | TRBV10-2 | . | TRBJ1-1 | .
CASSWGAGGNQPQHF | TGTGCCAGCAGTTGGGGAGCGGGTGGCAATCAGCCCCAGCATTTT | 15 | TRBV2 | . | TRBJ1-5 | .
CASSQQGSTEAFF | TGTGCCAGCAGCCAACAGGGAAGCACTGAAGCTTTCTTT | 13 | TRBV7-3 | . | TRBJ1-1 | .
CASSLAVMREAATDTQYF | TGCGCCAGCAGCTTGGCCGTAATGCGGGAAGCGGCCACAGATACGCAGTATTTT | 18 | TRBV5-1 | . | TRBJ2-3 | .
CASSPRGTNEKLFF | TGTGCCAGCAGCCCCAGGGGGACTAATGAAAAACTGTTTTTT | 14 | TRBV5-5 | . | TRBJ1-4 | TRBD1
CAISESRALQGGQPQHF | TGTGCCATCAGTGAGTCGAGGGCACTCCAAGGGGGTCAGCCCCAGCATTTT | 17 | TRBV10-3 | . | TRBJ1-5 | .
CASSQDRLAAIYEQYF | TGTGCCAGCAGCCAAGATCGGCTAGCGGCCATCTACGAGCAGTACTTC | 16 | TRBV4-2 | few | TRBJ2-7 | TRBD2
CASSQRTSGADTQYF | TGCGCCAGCAGCCAGCGGACTAGCGGGGCAGATACGCAGTATTTT | 15 | TRBV4-1 | . | TRBJ2-3 | TRBD2
CASSLDPRIANYGYTF | TGCGCCAGCAGCTTGGACCCTAGGATCGCGAACTATGGCTACACCTTC | 16 | TRBV5-1 | once | TRBJ1-2 | .
CASRAGTQTMNEQFF | TGTGCCAGCAGGGCCGGGACTCAGACAATGAATGAGCAGTTCTTC | 15 | TRBV7-9 | once | TRBJ2-1 | .
CSADLTGIGTEAFF | TGCAGCGCTGATCTTACAGGGATTGGGACTGAAGCTTTCTTT | 14 | TRBV29-1 | . | TRBJ1-1 | .
CASSLIQGSTNEQYF | TGTGCCAGCAGTTTAATCCAGGGTTCCACGAACGAGCAGTACTTC | 15 | TRBV28 | . | TRBJ2-7 | .
CASSFQGTGYATEAFF | TGCGCCAGCAGCTTCCAGGGGACAGGGTACGCCACTGAAGCTTTCTTT | 16 | TRBV5-1 | . | TRBJ1-1 | TRBD1
CASNFIQGTTEAFF | TGTGCCAGCAATTTTATACAGGGGACAACTGAAGCTTTCTTT | 14 | TRBV6-1 | . | TRBJ1-1 | TRBD1
CASSISASGGFGEQYF | TGTGCCAGTAGTATATCGGCTAGCGGGGGCTTCGGCGAGCAGTACTTC | 16 | TRBV19 | . | TRBJ2-7 | TRBD2
CASSQGTGVGSYGYTF | TGTGCCAGCAGCCAGGGGACAGGGGTTGGATCCTATGGCTACACCTTC | 16 | TRBV7-9 | . | TRBJ1-2 | TRBD1
CAISETRGWTEAFF | TGTGCCATCAGTGAGACACGTGGTTGGACTGAAGCTTTCTTT | 14 | TRBV10-3 | . | TRBJ1-1 | .
CASSQVTQGADYGYTF | TGTGCCAGCAGCCAAGTTACACAGGGAGCCGACTATGGCTACACCTTC | 16 | TRBV14 | . | TRBJ1-2 | .
CASSLEASRGYTF | TGTGCCAGCAGCTTAGAAGCATCCCGTGGCTACACCTTC | 13 | TRBV7-2 | once | TRBJ1-2 | .
CATKQGWDQPQHF | TGTGCCACCAAACAGGGGTGGGATCAGCCCCAGCATTTT | 13 | TRBV10-3 | . | TRBJ1-5 | TRBD1
CASSLVAGGSGEQFF | TGTGCCAGCAGCTTGGTAGCGGGGGGGTCTGGTGAGCAGTTCTTC | 15 | TRBV5-4 | . | TRBJ2-1 | TRBD2
CASSEQYQETQYF | TGCGCCAGCAGTGAACAGTACCAAGAGACCCAGTACTTC | 13 | TRBV10-1 | . | TRBJ2-5 | .
CASSLTSGTYTGELFF | TGTGCCAGCAGCTTAACAAGCGGGACCTACACCGGGGAGCTGTTTTTT | 16 | TRBV7-3 | once | TRBJ2-2 | TRBD2
CASSVGTSGRANEQFF | TGTGCCAGCAGCGTCGGGACTAGCGGGAGGGCCAATGAGCAGTTCTTC | 16 | TRBV9 | few | TRBJ2-1 | TRBD2
CASSVRDTALEGYTF | TGTGCCAGCAGTGTTCGGGACACGGCCTTGGAGGGCTACACCTTC | 15 | TRBV6-1 | . | TRBJ1-2 | .
CASSLDRGTGELFF | TGTGCCAGCAGCTTAGACAGGGGAACCGGGGAGCTGTTTTTT | 14 | TRBV11-3 | . | TRBJ2-2 | .
CASSLDRANTEAFF | TGTGCCAGTAGCCTAGACAGGGCCAACACTGAAGCTTTCTTT | 14 | TRBV19 | few | TRBJ1-1 | TRBD1
CAWNGLSSYNEQFF | TGTGCCTGGAATGGTCTTAGCTCCTACAATGAGCAGTTCTTC | 14 | TRBV30 | . | TRBJ2-1 | .
CASSQDSQGRPMAFF | TGTGCCAGCAGCCAAGATTCACAGGGTCGCCCAATGGCTTTCTTT | 15 | TRBV4-2 | . | TRBJ1-1 | .
CASSQAEALATEAFF | TGCGCCAGCAGCCAAGCGGAGGCGCTGGCCACTGAAGCTTTCTTT | 15 | TRBV4-1 | . | TRBJ1-1 | .
CASSLRGQGAFNQPQHF | TGTGCCAGCAGTTTAAGGGGACAGGGGGCTTTCAATCAGCCCCAGCATTTT | 17 | TRBV28 | . | TRBJ1-5 | TRBD1
CATSRDRGLAGLNEQFF | TGTGCCACCAGCAGAGATAGAGGACTAGCGGGCCTCAATGAGCAGTTCTTC | 17 | TRBV15 | . | TRBJ2-1 | TRBD2
CASSPAEAVGTDTQYF | TGTGCCAGTAGTCCCGCGGAGGCGGTAGGCACAGATACGCAGTATTTT | 16 | TRBV19 | few | TRBJ2-3 | .
CASSASGRGNIQYF | TGTGCCAGCAGCGCTAGCGGGAGAGGGAACATTCAGTACTTC | 14 | TRBV11-3 | once | TRBJ2-4 | TRBD2
CASRDSGGAIQTQYF | TGTGCCAGTAGGGATAGCGGGGGGGCCATTCAGACCCAGTACTTC | 15 | TRBV19 | . | TRBJ2-5 | TRBD2
CASSPSGGNTGELFF | TGTGCCAGCAGTCCTAGCGGTGGGAACACCGGGGAGCTGTTTTTT | 15 | TRBV5-4 | . | TRBJ2-2 | TRBD2
CASSPGSGYGQPQHF | TGTGCCAGCAGCCCAGGATCGGGGTATGGACAGCCCCAGCATTTT | 15 | TRBV9 | . | TRBJ1-5 | .
CASRSRDRIYGYTF | TGTGCCAGCCGATCCCGAGACAGGATTTATGGCTACACCTTC | 14 | TRBV13 | . | TRBJ1-2 | .
CSGQRRTGVPAEAFF | TGCAGCGGACAGCGTAGGACAGGGGTCCCTGCTGAAGCTTTCTTT | 15 | TRBV29-1 | once | TRBJ1-1 | TRBD1
CASSLTPGQANTGELFF | TGCGCCAGCAGCTTGACTCCGGGACAGGCGAACACCGGGGAGCTGTTTTTT | 17 | TRBV5-1 | . | TRBJ2-2 | TRBD1
CARSAPPGLGTDTQYF | TGTGCCAGAAGCGCACCACCGGGACTAGGGACAGATACGCAGTATTTT | 16 | TRBV5-3 | . | TRBJ2-3 | TRBD2
CASSTQLAGVHNEQFF | TGTGCCAGCAGCACCCAACTAGCGGGGGTTCACAATGAGCAGTTCTTC | 16 | TRBV9 | . | TRBJ2-1 | TRBD2
CASSESRLAGGGDYNEQFF | TGCGCCAGCAGTGAGTCGAGACTAGCGGGAGGAGGAGACTACAATGAGCAGTTCTTC | 19 | TRBV10-1 | . | TRBJ2-1 | TRBD2
CASSPGTGGNTIYF | TGTGCCAGCTCACCCGGGACTGGGGGAAACACCATATATTTT | 14 | TRBV18 | . | TRBJ1-3 | .
CASSVGLAGVSDEQFF | TGTGCCAGCAGCGTCGGACTAGCGGGAGTTTCGGATGAGCAGTTCTTC | 16 | TRBV9 | . | TRBJ2-1 | TRBD2